This T cell receptor (beta chain) was profiled in a study of blood T cell repertoires in COVID-19. TCRdb keeps only in-frame clones here, not all; method: immunoSEQ multiplex PCR. The sample has a few hundred thousand clones, more than 80% seen once. Trimming removed 0 bases from V and 1 base from J; junction bases left unmatched: 9. This CDR3 is 17 amino acids long. Germline values: CDR1 SGHRS, CDR2 YFSETQ. The J gene is TRBJ2-7, the V gene TRBV5-1; 8 nucleotides line up with TRBD1. The sequence came from a woman under 40 with active or convalescent COVID-19. Specimen: peripheral blood. The CDR3 DNA is TGCGCCAGCAGCTTGGCCCCCCAGGGGGCTCTTTCCTACGAGCAGTACTTC. Translation: CASSLAPQGALSYEQYF.